The T cell receptor (beta chain) under discussion was sequenced for a study of cytomegalovirus exposure and HLA in healthy donors. Findings and limits, study-wide: Rare sequences made up most TCRs, while some public TCRs were found in many donors. Most of the CMV-associated TCR beta chains (in a later analysis) appeared to be HLA-restricted.

The V gene end was trimmed by 4 bases and the J gene end by 4 bases; junction bases not matched to a gene: 12. The CDR3 extends over 17 amino acids. Germline CDR1 reads SGHRS; CDR2 reads YFSETQ. In the PCR, 60 Vbeta and 13 Jbeta primers were used. Data came from immunoSEQ multiplex PCR; TCRdb stores just in-frame clones and leaves some out. The sample gives about 83,000 clones, 70% to 75% of which show up once; roughly 4.2% is in the top ten. Note on this clone: Its antigen is undetermined.

The sequence derives from a man aged 55-75 years in good health and CMV-seronegative. The sample comprised PBMCs. This sequence joins TRBV5-1 and TRBJ1-3, with TRBD1 matching 9 bases. The CDR3 loop reads CASSPTTGGAEGNTIYF. As DNA, the CDR3 is TGCGCCAGCAGCCCGACGACAGGGGGTGCCGAGGGAAACACCATATATTTT.